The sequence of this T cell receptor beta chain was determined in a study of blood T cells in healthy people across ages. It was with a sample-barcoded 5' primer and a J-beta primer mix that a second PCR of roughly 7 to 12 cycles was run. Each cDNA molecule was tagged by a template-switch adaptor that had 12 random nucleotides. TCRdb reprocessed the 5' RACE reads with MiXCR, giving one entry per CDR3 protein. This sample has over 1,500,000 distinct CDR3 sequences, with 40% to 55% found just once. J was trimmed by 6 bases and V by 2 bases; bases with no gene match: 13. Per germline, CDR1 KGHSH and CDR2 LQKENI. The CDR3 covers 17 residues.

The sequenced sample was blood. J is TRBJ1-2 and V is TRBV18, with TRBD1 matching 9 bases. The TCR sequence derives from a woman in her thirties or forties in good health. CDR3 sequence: CASSPGTLRDRDDGYTF. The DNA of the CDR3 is TGTGCCAGCTCACCAGGTACCCTCCGGGACAGGGATGATGGCTACACCTTC.